One sample yielded the 30 T cell receptor beta chains listed below, sequenced in a study of cytomegalovirus exposure and HLA in healthy donors. The PCR had 60 Vbeta and 13 Jbeta primers. TCRdb's copy holds only in-frame clones and misses some; the assay was immunoSEQ multiplex PCR. The sample lists around 110,000 clones, 82% seen once, with under 2% in the top ten. Specimen: PBMCs. The receptor set was obtained from a man aged 50-60 years in good health and CMV-seronegative.

This chain links TRBV30 with TRBJ1-6; D might be TRBD1 (5 bases). Germline V gene lookup returns CDR1 GTSNPN and CDR2 SVGIG (reference sequence). V lost 3 bases and J lost 7, with 10 bases in between. The CDR3 has 13 amino acids. The CDR3 DNA follows: TGTGCCTGGAGGGGGGGATTAAATTCACCCCTCCACTTT. Encoded protein: CAWRGGLNSPLHF.

The chain links TRBV12-5 to TRBJ1-5, with TRBD1 matching over 11 bases. This CDR3 comprises 15 residues. The V and J ends lost 6 bases and 5 bases, in that order; junction bases with no gene match: 6. Germline CDR1 and CDR2: LGHNT and FRNRAP. The CDR3 reads CASGRTGGRDQPQHF. The CDR3 bases are TGTGCTAGTGGACGGACAGGGGGCCGGGATCAGCCCCAGCATTTT.

The sample holds one count of this clone. The gene calls are TRBV10-3 and TRBJ2-2; TRBD1 matches at 9 bases. With 2 bases clipped from V and 6 bases from J, the junction kept 4 bases outside the gene matches. The CDR3 has 15 residues. Germline loops: CDR1 ENHRY, CDR2 SYGVKD. DNA for the CDR3: TGTGCCATCAGTGAGGGACAGGGGCACGCCGGGGAGCTGTTTTTT. It codes for CAISEGQGHAGELFF.

The gene calls are TRBV28 and TRBJ2-7; the match to TRBD1 covers 8 bases. V shed 5 bases, J shed 5 bases, and the junction held 8 bases outside the gene matches. Germline V lookup: CDR1 MDHEN, CDR2 SYDVKM. The length of the CDR3 is 14 residues. The CDR3 DNA reads as TGTGCCAGCAGTGCTCAGGGGGCGTTCGACGAGCAGTACGTC. This codes for CASSAQGAFDEQYV.

This clone was seen a few times. V is TRBV5-1 and J is TRBJ2-7, with 7 bases that match TRBD1. The V gene end was trimmed by 2 bases and the J gene end by 2 bases; junction bases not matched to a gene: 7. The germline CDR1 and CDR2 sequences are SGHRS and YFSETQ. CDR3 length: 15 residues. The CDR3 DNA is TGCGCCAGCAGCTTCCAAGGGACAGTTACCTACGAGCAGTACTTC. It yields the protein CASSFQGTVTYEQYF.

The chain employs TRBV4-3 and TRBJ1-2, with unresolved D. CDR1 and CDR2 (germline): LGHNA, YSLEER. Trimming took off 0 bases at V and 3 bases at J, with 11 bases between the two ends. The CDR3 has 15 amino acids. The CDR3 sequence is CASSQDFRTDYGYTF. CDR3 sequence (DNA): TGCGCCAGCAGCCAAGATTTTAGGACTGACTATGGCTACACCTTC.

The genes are TRBV30 and TRBJ1-4; D is possibly TRBD1 (6 bases). Germline V gene data show CDR1 as GTSNPN and CDR2 as SVGIG (reference sequence). CDR3 size: 17 residues. The V end was cut by 2 bases, the J end by 3 bases, with 19 bases between. Here the CDR3 DNA reads TGTGCCTGGAGTTCCGAGACAGGACCCTTTGCTAATGAAAAACTGTTTTTT. Encoded protein: CAWSSETGPFANEKLFF.

This clone has more than one count but fewer than ten. This chain joins TRBV5-4 and TRBJ2-3; 7 positions match TRBD1. CDR1 is SGHNT, CDR2 YYREEE, per germline (reference sequence). This CDR3 has 16 residues. J was trimmed by 0 bases and V by 4 bases; bases with no gene match: 8. The chain's CDR3 is CASSTGTDPSTDTQYF. CDR3 sequence (DNA): TGTGCCAGCAGCACAGGGACAGATCCTAGCACAGATACGCAGTATTTT.

The rearrangement joins TRBV7-9 to TRBJ1-1; D is perhaps TRBD1 (5 bases). Germline loops: CDR1 SEHNR, CDR2 FQNEAQ (reference sequence). The CDR3 length is 16 residues. V was trimmed by 5 bases and J by 3 bases, leaving 19 bases between them. CDR3 loop: CASSPTGGPGDTEAFF. The CDR3 DNA sequence: TGTGCCAGCAGCCCGACCGGGGGTCCCGGGGACACTGAAGCTTTCTTT.

The chain has TRBV5-4 and TRBJ2-7; 7 positions match TRBD2. Germline loops: CDR1 SGHNT, CDR2 YYREEE (reference sequence). V was clipped by 5 bases and J by 0 bases; unmatched bases: 5. The CDR3 is 14 residues long. CDR3 protein: CASRGGNHSYEQYF. The CDR3 DNA reads TGTGCCAGCAGGGGAGGGAACCACTCCTACGAGCAGTACTTC.

The chain is built from TRBV19 and TRBJ2-7; weak D call: TRBD2 (6 bases). CDR3 length: 14 residues. Trimming cost V 7 bases and J 7 bases, with 20 bases left between them. Looked up from germline, CDR1 is LNHDA and CDR2 is SQIVND (reference sequence). CDR3: CASKGRDSPWEQYF. In DNA form, the CDR3 reads TGTGCCAGTAAAGGTAGGGACTCACCCTGGGAGCAGTACTTC.

CDR3 coding DNA: TGTGCCTCCGGGACCTACAATGAGCAGTTCTTC. This translates into CASGTYNEQFF. The chain recombines TRBV6-1 with TRBJ2-1, with D possibly TRBD2 on 5 matching bases. The CDR3 has 11 residues. Trimming left V 11 bases short and J 2 bases short, with 7 bases between. Germline assignment: CDR1 MNHNS and CDR2 SASEGT.

The chain is built from TRBV4-2 and TRBJ1-2, with a weak D call TRBD1 (6 bases). V lost 3 bases and J 3 bases, leaving 14 bases between the germline ends. CDR3 length equals 15 residues. Per the germline V gene, CDR1 is LGHNA and CDR2 is YNFKEQ. The CDR3 nucleotides are TGTGCCAGCAGCCAGGTGGGGGCCTCATACTATGGCTACACCTTC. As protein: CASSQVGASYYGYTF.

This clone was observed a single time. This chain joins TRBV4-1 and TRBJ2-2, with 8 bases matching TRBD2. Germline-derived CDR1 and CDR2 are MGHRA and YSYEKL. This CDR3 is 16 amino acids long. Trimming at V came to 5 bases and at J to 1 base, leaving 6 bases not matched to a gene. The CDR3 region has the DNA TGCGCCAGCAGCACCGGGGGGGGATGGAACACCGGGGAGCTGTTTTTT. Its protein product is CASSTGGGWNTGELFF.

This clone was observed a few times. The chain combines TRBV9 with TRBJ1-1; D is possibly TRBD1 (6 bases). V shed 0 bases and J shed 1 base, with 10 bases lying between them. CDR3 length: 15 amino acids. Germline values: CDR1 SGDLS, CDR2 YYNGEE. The CDR3 bases are TGTGCCAGCAGCGTAGCGGGGACACAGAACACTGAAGCTTTCTTT. As protein: CASSVAGTQNTEAFF.

The rearrangement joins TRBV6-1 to TRBJ1-1, with TRBD1 matching 9 bases. Germline-derived CDR1 and CDR2 are MNHNS and SASEGT. CDR3 length equals 16 residues. V was clipped by 4 bases and J by 4 bases; unmatched bases: 10. Here the CDR3 reads CASSGGTGRFVTEAFF. Written as DNA, the CDR3 is TGTGCCAGCAGTGGGGGGACAGGGCGGTTCGTCACTGAAGCTTTCTTT.

This sequence joins TRBV6-5 and TRBJ2-5, with D hard to call. V was shortened by 5 bases and J by 5 bases, with 15 bases between the two germline ends. Germline CDR1 MNHEY, CDR2 SVGAGI. This CDR3 has 14 amino acids. In nucleotides, the CDR3 is TGTGCCAGCAGTAAGCCCTCGGAGTCCGAGACCCAGTACTTC. It specifies CASSKPSESETQYF.

The chain uses TRBV7-9 and TRBJ2-7; TRBD1 is a possible D gene (6 bases). Germline V gene sequence: CDR1 SEHNR, CDR2 FQNEAQ (reference sequence). CDR3 length: 13 amino acids. V lost 11 bases to trimming and J lost 4 bases, with 18 bases between them. CDR3 sequence (DNA): TGTGCCGTCGCTCCGTCAGGGGAATACGAGCAGTACGTC. This sequence encodes CAVAPSGEYEQYV.

This rearrangement joins TRBV4-1 to TRBJ1-3; D is perhaps TRBD1 (5 bases). CDR1 MGHRA and CDR2 YSYEKL come from the germline V gene. The CDR3 totals 16 residues. Trimming removed 6 bases at V and 4 bases at J, with 19 bases between. CDR3 loop: CASRPSTVKGGNTIYF. The CDR3 DNA is TGCGCCAGCAGGCCTTCGACAGTCAAGGGAGGAAACACCATATATTTT.

The sample holds one count of this clone. CDR3 sequence reads: CASTLGLTYQETQYF. As DNA, the CDR3 is TGCGCCAGCACCCTGGGGCTGACGTACCAAGAGACCCAGTACTTC. J is TRBJ2-5 and V is TRBV5-1; the D gene is possibly TRBD1 (5 bases). The V and J ends lost 6 bases and 0 bases respectively, with 15 bases between them. Germline V lookup: CDR1 SGHRS, CDR2 YFSETQ. The length of the CDR3 is 15 residues.

V gene TRBV7-9 combines with J gene TRBJ1-4; D not certain. Germline V gives CDR1 SEHNR, CDR2 FQNEAQ (reference sequence). The CDR3 contains 14 residues. Trimming cost V 6 bases and J 7 bases, with 15 bases left between them. The CDR3 protein is CASRPGRAGEKLFF. CDR3 bases: TGTGCCAGCAGGCCCGGAAGGGCGGGTGAAAAACTGTTTTTT.

V is TRBV27 and J is TRBJ1-2; TRBD1 matches at 8 bases. This CDR3 contains 14 residues. Trimming cost V 0 bases and J 7 bases; bases outside gene matches: 4. CDR1 MNHEY and CDR2 SMNVEV come from the germline V gene (reference sequence). The chain's CDR3 is CASSLSQGAGGYTF. The CDR3 region has the DNA TGTGCCAGCAGTTTATCCCAGGGGGCGGGTGGCTACACCTTC.

The chain links TRBV6-1 to TRBJ2-3; 10 positions match TRBD2. J lost 11 bases, V lost 8 bases, and 13 bases had no gene match. Germline-derived CDR1 and CDR2 are MNHNS and SASEGT. The CDR3 has 14 amino acids. The CDR3 sequence is CASGGLAGAEEQYF. The CDR3 DNA sequence: TGTGCCAGCGGAGGGCTAGCGGGGGCCGAGGAGCAGTATTTT.

This chain connects TRBV4-1 to TRBJ1-5, with a weak D call TRBD1 (6 bases). This CDR3 has 15 residues. In germline, CDR1 is MGHRA, CDR2 YSYEKL. Trimming shortened V by 1 base and J by 9 bases, and 16 bases separated the two germline ends. The CDR3 spells CASSQGGGQLMPQHF. DNA for the CDR3: TGCGCCAGCAGCCAAGGGGGGGGGCAACTGATGCCCCAGCATTTT.

This chain's CDR3 is CASSLAGEGTEAFF. DNA for the CDR3: TGCGCCAGCAGCTTGGCAGGTGAGGGTACTGAAGCTTTCTTT. The J gene is TRBJ1-1, the V gene TRBV5-1; D uncertain. The germline gives CDR1 SGHRS, CDR2 YFSETQ. CDR3 length: 14 amino acids. Trimming removed 0 bases at V and 5 bases at J, with 11 bases between.

This sequence joins TRBV25-1 and TRBJ2-5; TRBD2 matches at 7 bases. The CDR3 length is 14 residues. Germline-derived CDR1 and CDR2 are MGHDK and SYGVNS. Germline trimming cut 4 bases from V and 4 bases from J; bases unmatched to any gene: 6. DNA for the CDR3: TGTGCCAGCAGTGTTCCGGGAGGCCGAGAGACCCAGTACTTC. It encodes CASSVPGGRETQYF.

V usage is TRBV14 and J usage is TRBJ1-1, with D possibly TRBD1 on 6 matching bases. CDR3 size: 15 residues. From germline, CDR1 is SGHDN and CDR2 FVKESK. V lost 1 base and J 8 bases, leaving 17 bases between the germline ends. The CDR3 sequence: CASSQASNREREAFF. The CDR3, as DNA: TGTGCCAGCAGCCAAGCCTCGAACAGGGAGAGAGAAGCTTTCTTT.

A few counts support this clone. The chain uses TRBV27 and TRBJ2-2; 9 bases are a match to TRBD1. Per germline, CDR1 MNHEY and CDR2 SMNVEV (reference sequence). Trimming removed 6 bases from V and 4 bases from J; junction bases left unmatched: 6. CDR3 length equals 15 residues. CDR3 protein: CASSFGTGSTGELFF. Written as DNA, the CDR3 is TGTGCCAGCAGCTTCGGGACAGGGAGCACCGGGGAGCTGTTTTTT.

V is TRBV5-8 and J is TRBJ1-2; 8 bases map to TRBD1. The CDR3 contains 17 residues. The V segment lost 7 bases and the J segment 3 bases; nucleotides outside the gene matches: 17. Germline V lookup: CDR1 SGHTS, CDR2 YDEGEE. CDR3: CASPPGQGAFIDYGYTF. The CDR3 DNA follows: TGTGCCAGCCCCCCCGGGCAGGGGGCCTTTATTGACTATGGCTACACCTTC.

Only a few counts were recorded for this clone. The chain recombines TRBV6-5 with TRBJ1-1; D possibly corresponds to TRBD1 (5 bases). The CDR3 is 14 amino acids. Trimming removed 2 bases from V and 5 bases from J, with 12 bases in between. In germline, CDR1 is MNHEY, CDR2 SVGAGI. The CDR3 protein is CASSYVGGRTEAFF. CDR3 sequence (DNA): TGTGCCAGCAGTTACGTCGGGGGAAGGACTGAAGCTTTCTTT.